These 2 T cell receptor beta chains were all obtained from the same sample, sequenced in a study of vaccination effects on CD4 cells after COVID-19. Their target antigens are unknown. Sequencing followed a ViraFEST assay step that expanded antigen-specific CD4+ T cells with viral peptide pools. CD4+ T cell isolation took place after 10 days of culture. According to PCR results, the person was infected with SARS-CoV-2 between March and December 2020. Data came from immunoSEQ multiplex PCR; TCRdb stores just in-frame clones and leaves some out. The sample records around 49,000 clones, approximately 77% being singletons. Sequences were derived from CD4+ T cells from PBMCs cultured with a peptide pool, sampled before COVID-19 vaccination. The receptors stem from a human donor who had a prior SARS-CoV-2 infection.

The chain uses TRBV5-1 and TRBJ1-4; tentatively, D is TRBD1 (6 bases). Deletions cut 2 bases from V and 5 bases from J, with 19 bases between. The CDR3 totals 17 residues. Germline V gene sequence: CDR1 SGHRS, CDR2 YFSETQ. The CDR3 DNA sequence: TGCGCCAGCAGCTTAAACTTATCCCCAGGGGACAATGAAAAACTGTTTTTT. It specifies CASSLNLSPGDNEKLFF.

DNA for the CDR3: TGTGCCAGCAGTCTACAGGTTACAGATACGCAGTATTTT. Amino acid sequence: CASSLQVTDTQYF. The genes are TRBV12-3 or TRBV12-4 and TRBJ2-3; the D gene is possibly TRBD1 (5 bases). V lost 5 bases to trimming and J lost 3 bases, with 9 bases between them. The CDR3 extends over 13 amino acids.